Included here is one T cell receptor (beta chain) sequence, with context. The antigen remains undetermined. V was cut by 4 bases and J by 5 bases, with 21 bases left in between. Germline V lookup: CDR1 SGDLS, CDR2 YYNGEE. This CDR3 contains 16 residues. This entry belongs to a study of cytomegalovirus exposure and HLA in healthy donors. In the PCR, 60 Vbeta and 13 Jbeta primers were used. The table came from immunoSEQ multiplex PCR; TCRdb's copy has only in-frame clones and leaves some out. The sample has more than 85,000 clones; over 60% are singletons. General study results and limits: Sequencing likely caused a cluster of highly shared sequence variants.

The receptor comes from a female donor in good health and CMV-seronegative. Sequencing input: PBMCs. The chain recombines TRBV9 with TRBJ1-2, with no clear D. The DNA for the CDR3 is TGTGCCAGCAGCCAACGTAGCGGCCTCGAGAGGTATGGCTACACCTTC. Encoded protein: CASSQRSGLERYGYTF. The full variable domain, its missing parts supplied by reference TRBV9 and TRBJ1-2, is DSGVTQTPKHLITATGQRVTLRCSPRSGDLSVYWYQQSLDQGLQFLIQYYNGEERAKGNILERFSAQQFPDLHSELNLSSLELGDSALYFCASSQRSGLERYGYTFGSGTRLTVV.